Following are 2 T cell receptor beta chains from one sample sequenced in a study of blood T cell repertoires in COVID-19. The protocol was immunoSEQ multiplex PCR, while the TCRdb copy is restricted to in-frame clones and leaves out a portion. Of about 67,000 clones listed, 85% to 90% are singletons. Specimen: peripheral blood. Source of these receptors: a man between 45 and 60 years old with active COVID-19.

This clone showed up just once. V is TRBV14 and J is TRBJ2-1; 9 nucleotides agree with TRBD1. Per germline, CDR1 SGHDN and CDR2 FVKESK. J was trimmed by 3 bases and V by 3 bases; bases with no gene match: 6. This CDR3 spans 16 amino acids. The CDR3 protein is CASSHSNRGLYNEQFF. The CDR3 nucleotides are TGTGCCAGCAGCCATAGCAACAGGGGGCTCTACAATGAGCAGTTCTTC.

CDR3 amino acids: CASSLEGPPEVQETQYF. The CDR3 DNA follows: TGTGCCAGCAGCCTAGAGGGGCCACCTGAAGTCCAAGAGACCCAGTACTTC. The chain recombines TRBV3-1 (or the pseudogene TRBV3-2) with TRBJ2-5, with D possibly called TRBD1 or TRBD2 (5 bases each). Germline V gives CDR1 LGHDT, CDR2 YNNKEL (reference sequence). V was cut by 4 bases and J by 1 base, with 19 bases left in between. This CDR3 spans 17 amino acids.